This T cell receptor beta chain originates from a study of TIL therapy for anti-PD-1-resistant metastatic lung cancer. Study information: Most patients had lung adenocarcinoma. By whole-exome sequencing, median non-synonymous tumor mutation burden was roughly 1.4 mutations per megabase.

Sequencing used immunoSEQ v3. Assay used: immunoSEQ multiplex PCR; TCRdb lists only in-frame clones, some missing. There are some 52,000 clones in the sample; 79% occur only once, and 4% to 5.5% lies in the top ten. The time point denotes: pre-treatment sample, taken before nivolumab and TIL therapy. This clone was observed a few times. The clonotype was recovered from a woman between 30 and 85 years old with non-small cell lung cancer. The sequences come from blood, collected at baseline.

CDR3: CSGSRANYGYTF. In DNA, the CDR3 is TGCAGTGGTAGCAGGGCCAACTATGGCTACACCTTC. V gene TRBV29-1 combines with J gene TRBJ1-2; a possible D gene is TRBD1 (5 bases). Germline CDR1 and CDR2: SQVTM and ANQGSEA. The CDR3 contains 12 residues.